These 28 T cell receptor beta chains were all obtained from the same sample, sequenced in a study of cytomegalovirus exposure and HLA in healthy donors. Primers: 60 Vbeta forward and 13 Jbeta reverse. Some clones are missing from TCRdb's copy, which holds only in-frame ones; the method was immunoSEQ multiplex PCR. The repertoire holds 90,000 to 120,000 clones, around three quarters seen once, with roughly 2.6% in the top ten. Sequenced: PBMCs. The receptors here all came from a man aged 45-65 years in good health and CMV-seropositive.

The chain joins TRBV19 to TRBJ2-7, with 12 nucleotides matching TRBD2. In germline, CDR1 is LNHDA, CDR2 SQIVND (reference sequence). Losses at the gene ends were 3 bases for V and 6 bases for J; bases not matched to a gene: 24. The CDR3 contains 21 residues. CDR3 sequence reads: CASSIRGLAGATGGRRFEQYF. CDR3 nucleotide sequence: TGTGCCAGTAGTATCCGGGGACTAGCGGGCGCAACCGGAGGCCGGCGTTTCGAGCAGTACTTC.

J is TRBJ1-1 and V is TRBV19; TRBD1 aligns across 7 bases. V shed 7 bases, J shed 0 bases, and the junction held 5 bases outside the gene matches. The germline CDR1 and CDR2 sequences are LNHDA and SQIVND (reference sequence). This CDR3 region has 14 residues. In DNA, the CDR3 is TGTGCCAGTAAACAGGGGTCCTTGAACACTGAAGCTTTCTTT. Translated: CASKQGSLNTEAFF. Complete variable domain (other parts from reference TRBV19 and TRBJ1-1): DGGITQSPKYLFRKEGQNVTLSCEQNLNHDAMYWYRQDPGQGLRLIYYSQIVNDFQKGDIAEGYSVSREKKESFPLTVTSAQKNPTAFYLCASKQGSLNTEAFFGQGTRLTVV.

This clone showed up just a few times. This chain links TRBV6-5 with TRBJ2-6; unclear D gene. Germline V lookup: CDR1 MNHEY, CDR2 SVGAGI. Trimming removed 7 bases at V and 2 bases at J, with 9 bases between. CDR3 length equals 14 residues. This CDR3 reads CASKMAPGANVLTF. The DNA for the CDR3 is TGTGCCAGCAAAATGGCCCCTGGGGCCAACGTCCTGACTTTC.

V usage is TRBV5-1 and J usage is TRBJ1-5; D possibly corresponds to TRBD1 (5 bases). Deletions cut 0 bases from V and 5 bases from J, with 15 bases between. The CDR3 has 16 residues. The germline V gene has CDR1 SGHRS and CDR2 YFSETQ. Here the CDR3 reads CASSLEGGRGHQPQHF. The CDR3 DNA reads as TGCGCCAGCAGCTTGGAAGGTGGGAGGGGCCATCAGCCCCAGCATTTT. Combining the CDR3 with reference TRBV5-1 and TRBJ1-5 gives the whole variable domain KAGVTQTPRYLIKTRGQQVTLSCSPISGHRSVSWYQQTPGQGLQFLFEYFSETQRNKGNFPGRFSGRQFSNSRSEMNVSTLELGDSALYLCASSLEGGRGHQPQHFGDGTRLSIL.

This sequence joins TRBV6-5 and TRBJ1-2; D gene unclear. CDR3 length: 15 amino acids. Germline V gene data show CDR1 as MNHEY and CDR2 as SVGAGI. V was trimmed by 7 bases and J by 1 base, leaving 16 bases between them. CDR3 loop: CASTLGGHINYGYTF. As DNA, the CDR3 is TGTGCCAGCACCTTAGGCGGGCATATTAACTATGGCTACACCTTC.

The J gene is TRBJ2-7, the V gene TRBV13, with D possibly TRBD1 on 6 matching bases. This CDR3 comprises 13 residues. V was clipped by 7 bases and J by 5 bases, with 15 bases between them. CDR1 and CDR2 (germline): PRHDT, FYEKMQ (reference sequence). The CDR3 spells CASTRGKGHEQYF. The CDR3 coding sequence is TGTGCCAGCACCAGGGGAAAGGGCCACGAGCAGTACTTC.

V usage is TRBV15 and J usage is TRBJ2-6; a possible D gene is TRBD1 (6 bases). This CDR3 is 17 amino acids long. In germline, CDR1 is LNHNV, CDR2 YYDKDF (reference sequence). V was clipped by 1 base and J by 0 bases, with 10 bases between them. The CDR3 nucleotides are TGTGCCACCAGCAGAGGACAGGTAGCCTCTGGGGCCAACGTCCTGACTTTC. Encoded protein: CATSRGQVASGANVLTF.

The V gene is TRBV19, the J gene TRBJ2-1; 10 nucleotides agree with TRBD2. With 2 bases clipped from V and 6 bases from J, the junction kept 13 bases outside the gene matches. There are 18 residues in the CDR3. Germline CDR1 LNHDA, CDR2 SQIVND (reference sequence). CDR3 in amino acids: CASSIRFGKREGFNEQFF. The CDR3 DNA follows: TGTGCCAGTAGTATAAGATTTGGTAAGCGGGAGGGTTTCAATGAGCAGTTCTTC.

Here the CDR3 reads CASSLRIRETQYF. CDR3 DNA: TGTGCCAGCAGTTTGAGAATCAGGGAGACCCAGTACTTC. J is TRBJ2-5 and V is TRBV27; D not resolved. The CDR3 runs 13 residues. V was clipped by 3 bases and J by 5 bases, with 10 bases between them. CDR1 is MNHEY, CDR2 SMNVEV, per germline (reference sequence).

The genes are TRBV27 and TRBJ2-2; perhaps TRBD1 as D (7 bases). The CDR3 length is 14 residues. V was trimmed by 10 bases and J by 2 bases, leaving 14 bases between them. The germline V gene has CDR1 MNHEY and CDR2 SMNVEV (reference sequence). The CDR3 DNA reads TGTGCCACCAGGAGGGGGCGCAACACCGGGGAGCTGTTTTTT. Its translation: CATRRGRNTGELFF.

V is TRBV6-5 and J is TRBJ2-7; no clear D gene. With 5 bases removed from V and 12 bases from J, the gap between germline ends came to 14 bases. The germline gives CDR1 MNHEY, CDR2 SVGAGI. This CDR3 has 11 amino acids. The CDR3 DNA follows: TGTGCCAGCAGTGAGACTCCTTTACGGTACTTC. Protein sequence: CASSETPLRYF.

The chain couples TRBV27 to TRBJ2-5; 8 bases map to TRBD1. V lost 8 bases, J lost 0 bases, and 8 bases stayed unmatched. This CDR3 region has 15 residues. Germline-derived CDR1 and CDR2 are MNHEY and SMNVEV (reference sequence). CDR3 amino acids: CASRGWTGYQETQYF. The CDR3 DNA reads as TGTGCCAGCCGGGGCTGGACAGGGTACCAAGAGACCCAGTACTTC.

This clone was seen only a few times. This chain joins TRBV28 and TRBJ1-4; 7 bases fit TRBD1. V lost 5 bases to trimming and J lost 8 bases; unmatched junction nucleotides: 11. The CDR3 is made up of 15 amino acids. Germline assignment: CDR1 MDHEN and CDR2 SYDVKM. The CDR3 is CASSAPTGTGEKLFF. The CDR3 coding sequence is TGTGCCAGCAGTGCCCCGACAGGGACGGGCGAAAAACTGTTTTTT.

The V gene is TRBV27, the J gene TRBJ2-4; 9 nucleotides line up with TRBD1. The germline gives CDR1 MNHEY, CDR2 SMNVEV (reference sequence). V dropped 5 bases and J dropped 12; count of bases not matched to a gene: 11. The CDR3 is made up of 14 amino acids. Here the CDR3 DNA reads TGTGCCAGCAGTCCGCGGGACAGGGTCGGCAGTCAGTACTTC. Amino acid sequence: CASSPRDRVGSQYF.

The chain links TRBV28 to TRBJ2-7; D gene uncertain. V lost 3 bases and J lost 1, with 7 bases in between. Germline V lookup: CDR1 MDHEN, CDR2 SYDVKM. The CDR3 length is 13 residues. The CDR3, as DNA: TGTGCCAGCAGTTTGGTCAGATCCTACGAGCAGTACTTC. Its translation: CASSLVRSYEQYF.

V and J are TRBV19 and TRBJ2-3, with D uncertain. The CDR3 consists of 15 residues. CDR1 is LNHDA, CDR2 SQIVND, per germline (reference sequence). V was clipped by 3 bases and J by 1 base, with 11 bases between them. The CDR3 loop is CASSILLSGTDTQYF. The CDR3 coding sequence is TGTGCCAGTAGTATCCTCTTAAGCGGCACAGATACGCAGTATTTT.

The chain couples TRBV6-1 to TRBJ1-2; 7 bases align to TRBD1. V trimming: 6 bases; J trimming: 5 bases; junction bases outside the gene matches: 6. This CDR3 contains 13 residues. From germline, CDR1 is MNHNS and CDR2 SASEGT. The DNA for the CDR3 is TGTGCCAGCAGGCCACAGGGGCGGTATGGCTACACCTTC. Protein sequence: CASRPQGRYGYTF.

V and J are TRBV30 and TRBJ2-2; tentative D call: TRBD2 (6 bases). Trimming cost V 2 bases and J 9 bases, with 16 bases left between them. This CDR3 spans 14 amino acids. Germline V gene data show CDR1 as GTSNPN and CDR2 as SVGIG (reference sequence). The CDR3 region has the DNA TGTGCCTGGAGTAATGGGGACTTTAGAAGGGAGCTGTTTTTT. As protein: CAWSNGDFRRELFF.

This rearrangement joins TRBV18 to TRBJ2-7; 13 bases line up with TRBD2. V lost 5 bases and J lost 6; bases outside the gene matches: 13. From germline, CDR1 is KGHSH and CDR2 LQKENI. This CDR3 region has 17 residues. CDR3 protein: CASSSARTSGSPGEQYF. CDR3 DNA sequence: TGTGCCAGCTCATCGGCTCGGACTAGCGGGAGCCCCGGCGAGCAGTACTTC. Full variable domain (missing parts from reference TRBV18 and TRBJ2-7): NAGVMQNPRHLVRRRGQEARLRCSPMKGHSHVYWYRQLPEEGLKFMVYLQKENIIDESGMPKERFSAEFPKEGPSILRIQQVVRGDSAAYFCASSSARTSGSPGEQYFGPGTRLTVT.

Concerning this clone itself: Within the sample, other DNA sequences also encode this same CDR3. V and J are TRBV5-1 and TRBJ1-2; D is uncertain. The V end was cut by 1 base, the J end by 0 bases, with 4 bases between. CDR3 size: 13 residues. Germline V CDR1 and CDR2: SGHRS, YFSETQ. The CDR3 sequence is CASSLTANYGYTF. The DNA of the CDR3 is TGCGCCAGCAGCTTGACGGCTAACTATGGCTACACCTTC.

The chain is built from TRBV19 and TRBJ2-5, with 10 nucleotides matching TRBD2. The CDR3 totals 17 residues. After removal of 4 bases from V and 4 bases from J, the junction contained 12 bases not matched to a gene. Germline lookup yields CDR1 LNHDA and CDR2 SQIVND (reference sequence). CDR3 nucleotides: TGTGCCAGTAGTAAATTTCCCGGAGTAGCGGGGGGAGAGACCCAGTACTTC. Residues: CASSKFPGVAGGETQYF. Drawing the rest from reference TRBV19 and TRBJ2-5, the complete variable domain is DGGITQSPKYLFRKEGQNVTLSCEQNLNHDAMYWYRQDPGQGLRLIYYSQIVNDFQKGDIAEGYSVSREKKESFPLTVTSAQKNPTAFYLCASSKFPGVAGGETQYFGPGTRLLVL.

The genes are TRBV19 and TRBJ2-5, with TRBD1 as a possible D gene (5 bases). Germline V CDR1 and CDR2: LNHDA, SQIVND (reference sequence). The CDR3 runs 14 residues. Deletions cut 5 bases from V and 1 base from J, with 11 bases between. This CDR3 reads CASSGRQSQETQYF. In DNA, the CDR3 is TGTGCCAGTAGTGGAAGACAGAGCCAAGAGACCCAGTACTTC.

The chain employs TRBV19 and TRBJ2-2, with TRBD2 matching over 8 bases. The CDR3 loop spans 13 amino acids. The junction had 6 bases not matched to a gene; V was cut back by 8 bases and J by 7 bases. CDR1 is LNHDA, CDR2 SQIVND, per germline (reference sequence). CDR3 bases: TGTGCCAGTGCGGGACTAGTCGGCGGGGAGCTGTTTTTT. This codes for CASAGLVGGELFF. The entire variable domain, with the rest obtained from reference TRBV19 and TRBJ2-2, is as follows: DGGITQSPKYLFRKEGQNVTLSCEQNLNHDAMYWYRQDPGQGLRLIYYSQIVNDFQKGDIAEGYSVSREKKESFPLTVTSAQKNPTAFYLCASAGLVGGELFFGEGSRLTVL.

The V gene is TRBV9, the J gene TRBJ2-7; 10 positions agree with TRBD2. Per germline, CDR1 SGDLS and CDR2 YYNGEE. Germline trimming cut 4 bases from V and 7 bases from J; bases unmatched to any gene: 14. The CDR3 spans 16 residues. CDR3 coding DNA: TGTGCCAGCAGCCTTAACCCGAGCGGGGGGGCTAGTGAGCAGTACTTC. It codes for CASSLNPSGGASEQYF.

This clone was counted a few times. The chain carries TRBV4-1 and TRBJ2-3; 8 positions agree with TRBD2. Trimming cost V 4 bases and J 4 bases; bases outside gene matches: 7. The CDR3 length is 15 residues. Germline V gene lookup returns CDR1 MGHRA and CDR2 YSYEKL. The CDR3 sequence: CASSPQTSAPDTQYF. In nucleotides, the CDR3 is TGCGCCAGCAGCCCCCAGACTAGCGCCCCAGATACGCAGTATTTT.

The count of this clone is one. One end of the junction fails to match germline, which may point to a read error. The V and J genes are TRBV2 and TRBJ1-1; 11 bases line up with TRBD1. This CDR3 contains 15 residues. Germline CDR1 and CDR2: SNHLY and FYNNEI. The CDR3 DNA is TGTGCCAGCAGGGACAGGGGGCTAGCGAACGCTGAAGCTTTCTTT. It encodes CASRDRGLANAEAFF.

The chain has TRBV4-1 and TRBJ2-3; TRBD2 matches 10 bases. V was pared by 4 bases and J by 4 bases, with 14 bases of the junction left unmatched. Germline V gene data show CDR1 as MGHRA and CDR2 as YSYEKL. CDR3 size: 18 residues. The CDR3 DNA sequence: TGCGCCAGCAGCCTAAGTTCCCCGACTAGCGGGTATGCAGATACGCAGTATTTT. Translating gives CASSLSSPTSGYADTQYF.

In its sample, this clone was seen a few times. The J gene is TRBJ1-1, the V gene TRBV5-1; D not certain. This CDR3 is built from 16 residues. The germline gives CDR1 SGHRS, CDR2 YFSETQ. V lost 0 bases to trimming and J lost 1 base, with 13 bases between them. The CDR3 spells CASSLAAGRQNTEAFF. CDR3 bases: TGCGCCAGCAGCTTGGCCGCAGGCCGGCAGAACACTGAAGCTTTCTTT.